The clone carrying this T cell receptor (beta chain) was picked up many times. CDR3 size: 13 residues. The V gene end was trimmed by 5 bases and the J gene end by 5 bases; junction bases not matched to a gene: 5. CDR1 and CDR2 (germline): SGHAT, FQDESV (reference sequence). One entry per CDR3 protein, called by TCRdb with MiXCR from the RT-PCR reads. The table includes 410,000 or so distinct CDR3 sequences, around 15% detected once. This specimen belongs to a study of patients and donors after allogeneic stem cell transplantation. The gene calls are TRBV11-1 and TRBJ2-5; the match to TRBD1 covers 7 bases. The sequenced sample consisted of blood, either unsorted or a sorted T cell fraction (not recorded which). The TCR originated in a human donor who was either an allogeneic HSCT recipient or a stem cell or donor lymphocyte infusion donor (not recorded which). It is not recorded whose cells these are; they may come from a transplant donor. The CDR3 DNA is TGTGCCAGCAGCCAACCAGGGGGTGAGACCCAGTACTTC. As protein: CASSQPGGETQYF.